This T cell receptor (beta chain) was observed in a study of T cells in localized non-small cell lung cancer. General study results and limits: Because only a single region of the tumor was sequenced, heterogeneity remains possible. Within adjacent lung there appeared a median 57 of the top 100 tumor clones. Exceeding tumor, uninvolved adjacent lung had the highest T cell clonality. Longer overall survival accompanied higher blood T cell density.

Assay: immunoSEQ multiplex PCR; the TCRdb copy retains only in-frame clones and omits some. Of about 43,000 clones detected, roughly nine tenths appear once; the ten largest clones hold under 12%. Details on this clone: No antigen is known for it.

CDR3 size: 15 residues. Source: PBMCs, taken before any cancer treatment. The rearrangement uses TRBV21-1 and TRBJ1-2. TRBV21-1 is marked as a pseudogene. This receptor was taken from a woman aged 40 to 75 with stage II lung adenocarcinoma. CDR3 residues: CASSRPGRLGDGYTF. CDR3 coding DNA: TGTGCCAGCAGCAGACCGGGACGCCTAGGAGATGGCTACACCTTC.